Presented here are 18 T cell receptor beta chains from one specimen sequenced in a study of blood T cell repertoires in COVID-19. TCRdb's copy holds only in-frame clones and misses some; the assay was immunoSEQ multiplex PCR. The sample contains roughly 440,000 clones, about nine tenths of which appear only once. The sample was peripheral blood. These receptors all come from a woman in her fifties or sixties with COVID-19, enrolled during active disease.

This chain connects TRBV27 to TRBJ1-2, with D perhaps matching TRBD1 (5 bases). The germline V and J ends were trimmed by 1 base and 4 bases, with 13 bases remaining between them. Germline lookup yields CDR1 MNHEY and CDR2 SMNVEV (reference sequence). This CDR3 comprises 15 residues. In nucleotides, the CDR3 is TGTGCCAGCAGTTTATTCGGGGGAATGATCTATGGCTACACCTTC. Amino acids: CASSLFGGMIYGYTF.

The sample holds a few counts of this clone. This chain connects TRBV7-9 to TRBJ1-5, with a tentative D call TRBD1 (5 bases). The V gene's germline CDR1 is SEHNR and CDR2 FQNEAQ (reference sequence). V lost 3 bases and J lost 0, with 18 bases in between. This CDR3 spans 18 amino acids. In DNA form, the CDR3 reads TGTGCCAGCAGCTTCACGGGAGGGGATAGGGATAGCAATCAGCCCCAGCATTTT. It yields the protein CASSFTGGDRDSNQPQHF.

In nucleotides, the CDR3 is TGCGCCAGCAAAAAGACAGGGGGCTCGTTTAACACCGGGGAGCTGTTTTTT. Amino acids: CASKKTGGSFNTGELFF. The rearrangement uses TRBV5-1 and TRBJ2-2, with 10 bases identical to TRBD1. This CDR3 spans 17 amino acids. Unmatched junction bases numbered 10, after V lost 6 bases and J lost 2 bases. Per the germline V gene, CDR1 is SGHRS and CDR2 is YFSETQ.

This clone was counted only a few times. The CDR3 reads CASSYSSRSSAETGELFF. CDR3 nucleotides: TGTGCCAGCAGTTACAGCAGTCGGTCTAGCGCCGAAACCGGGGAGCTGTTTTTT. The rearrangement uses TRBV6-2 or TRBV6-3 and TRBJ2-2; TRBD2 might be the D (6 bases). The length of the CDR3 is 18 residues. Germline V gene sequence: CDR1 MNHEY, CDR2 SVGEGT. V shed 2 bases and J shed 5 bases, with 21 bases lying between them.

The rearrangement joins TRBV7-8 to TRBJ2-3; TRBD2 aligns across 8 bases. This CDR3 region has 15 residues. Losses at the gene ends were 5 bases for V and 1 base for J; bases not matched to a gene: 5. Germline CDR1 is SGHVS and CDR2 is FQNEAQ. CDR3 amino acids: CASSQRGPRTDTQYF. In DNA, the CDR3 is TGTGCCAGCAGCCAGCGGGGGCCCCGCACAGATACGCAGTATTTT.

The chain combines TRBV9 with TRBJ1-5; D is undetermined. The CDR3 extends over 14 amino acids. Germline lookup yields CDR1 SGDLS and CDR2 YYNGEE. The V and J ends lost 0 bases and 5 bases respectively, with 9 bases between them. Here the CDR3 reads CASSVGGGYQPQHF. CDR3 bases: TGTGCCAGCAGCGTAGGGGGAGGTTATCAGCCCCAGCATTTT.

J is TRBJ2-1 and V is TRBV5-1, with TRBD2 as a possible D gene (6 bases). From germline, CDR1 is SGHRS and CDR2 YFSETQ. V was pared by 2 bases and J by 2 bases, with 11 bases between. CDR3 size: 15 residues. CDR3 in amino acids: CASSLGGETYNEQFF. Here the CDR3 DNA reads TGCGCCAGCAGCTTAGGCGGGGAGACCTACAATGAGCAGTTCTTC.

V and J are TRBV10-3 and TRBJ2-3, with 9 bases lining up with TRBD2. CDR1 and CDR2 (germline): ENHRY, SYGVKD. Germline trimming cut 8 bases from V and 5 bases from J; bases unmatched to any gene: 8. This CDR3 is built from 14 residues. The chain's CDR3 is CAIGAGGPGDTQYF. For the CDR3, the DNA is TGTGCCATCGGCGCGGGGGGGCCGGGAGATACGCAGTATTTT.

The rearrangement links TRBV29-1 to TRBJ1-5; 7 nucleotides align to TRBD1. CDR1 and CDR2 (germline): SQVTM, ANQGSEA. The V and J ends lost 4 bases and 5 bases, in that order; junction bases with no gene match: 5. CDR3 length equals 13 residues. The CDR3 bases are TGCAGCGTTGCCGGGGACAGCGATCAGCCCCAGCATTTT. This codes for CSVAGDSDQPQHF.

CDR3: CASSSDGLSGNTIYF. The CDR3 nucleotides are TGCGCCAGCAGTTCCGACGGACTCTCTGGAAACACCATATATTTT. The chain uses TRBV5-1 and TRBJ1-3; D not certain. Trimming shortened V by 5 bases and J by 0 bases, and 12 bases separated the two germline ends. Germline V gene sequence: CDR1 SGHRS, CDR2 YFSETQ. The CDR3 is made up of 15 amino acids.

This sequence joins TRBV6-1 and TRBJ2-3; no reliable D call. The CDR3 is 15 amino acids. Trimming stripped 3 bases from V and 0 bases from J, with 10 bases between. In germline, CDR1 is MNHNS, CDR2 SASEGT. CDR3 loop: CASSDDGPSTDTQYF. As DNA, the CDR3 is TGTGCCAGCAGTGATGATGGGCCTAGCACAGATACGCAGTATTTT.

The gene calls are TRBV20-1 and TRBJ2-3; TRBD2 matches at 8 bases. This CDR3 has 14 amino acids. Germline V gene data show CDR1 as DFQATT and CDR2 as SNEGSKA (reference sequence). V was pared by 3 bases and J by 4 bases, with 6 bases of the junction left unmatched. The CDR3 here is CSASTGGQSDTQYF. Written as DNA, the CDR3 is TGCAGTGCTAGTACGGGGGGGCAGTCAGATACGCAGTATTTT.

The chain recombines TRBV6-5 with TRBJ1-2; D is undetermined. The V gene's germline CDR1 is MNHEY and CDR2 SVGAGI. Trimming pared 6 bases from V and 4 bases from J, leaving 6 bases between. This CDR3 is 11 amino acids long. CDR3 in amino acids: CASSDFYGYTF. The CDR3 nucleotides are TGTGCCAGCAGCGACTTCTATGGCTACACCTTC.

The J gene is TRBJ2-7, the V gene TRBV6-5, with 7 nucleotides matching TRBD1. Germline assignment: CDR1 MNHEY and CDR2 SVGAGI. The CDR3 has 13 residues. The ends lost 7 bases at V and 2 bases at J; junction bases unmatched: 5. The CDR3 DNA follows: TGTGCCAGCAACCAAAGGGGGCCCTACGAGCAGTACTTC. This codes for CASNQRGPYEQYF.

The chain employs TRBV7-9 and TRBJ2-7, with 7 nucleotides matching TRBD1. V was pared by 4 bases and J by 0 bases, with 6 bases of the junction left unmatched. The CDR3 sequence is 15 residues long. The germline V gene encodes CDR1 SEHNR and CDR2 FQNEAQ (reference sequence). CDR3 residues: CASSSRQGSSYEQYF. CDR3 nucleotides: TGTGCCAGCAGCTCCCGACAGGGAAGCTCCTACGAGCAGTACTTC.

CDR3 nucleotides: TGTGCCAGCTCACCATTGAGAGGGTCATCTAATGAAAAACTGTTTTTT. Protein sequence: CASSPLRGSSNEKLFF. This chain connects TRBV18 to TRBJ1-4; D is uncertain. Germline values: CDR1 KGHSH, CDR2 LQKENI. V dropped 2 bases and J dropped 3 bases, with 13 bases sitting between them. The length of the CDR3 is 16 residues.

The V gene is TRBV5-1, the J gene TRBJ2-7; 10 bases align to TRBD1. Germline values: CDR1 SGHRS, CDR2 YFSETQ. The junction had 2 bases not matched to a gene; V was cut back by 0 bases and J by 2 bases. The CDR3 sequence is 15 residues long. CDR3 loop: CASSLETGGTYEQYF. The CDR3 DNA reads TGCGCCAGCAGCTTGGAGACAGGGGGCACCTACGAGCAGTACTTC.

The chain combines TRBV14 with TRBJ2-3, with 7 nucleotides matching TRBD2. The germline V gene has CDR1 SGHDN and CDR2 FVKESK. Trimming took 1 base from V and 1 from J; bases not matched to a gene: 2. CDR3 length: 15 residues. CDR3 residues: CASSQVAGGTDTQYF. Here the CDR3 DNA reads TGTGCCAGCAGCCAAGTGGCGGGGGGCACAGATACGCAGTATTTT.